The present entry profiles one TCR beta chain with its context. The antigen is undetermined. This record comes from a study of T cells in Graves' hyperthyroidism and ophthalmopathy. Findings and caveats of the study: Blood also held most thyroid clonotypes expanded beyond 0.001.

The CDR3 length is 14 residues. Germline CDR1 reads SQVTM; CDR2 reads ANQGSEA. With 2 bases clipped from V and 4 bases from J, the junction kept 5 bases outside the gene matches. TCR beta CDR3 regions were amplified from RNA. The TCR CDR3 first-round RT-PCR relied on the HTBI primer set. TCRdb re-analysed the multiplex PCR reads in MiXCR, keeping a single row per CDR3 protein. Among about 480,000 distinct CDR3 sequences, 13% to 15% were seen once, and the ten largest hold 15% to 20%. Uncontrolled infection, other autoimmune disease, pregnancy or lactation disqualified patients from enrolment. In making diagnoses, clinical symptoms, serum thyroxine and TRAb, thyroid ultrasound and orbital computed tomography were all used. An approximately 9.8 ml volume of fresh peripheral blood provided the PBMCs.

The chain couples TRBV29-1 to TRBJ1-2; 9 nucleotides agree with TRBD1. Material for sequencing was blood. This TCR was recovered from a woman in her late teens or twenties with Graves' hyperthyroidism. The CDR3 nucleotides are TGCAGCGTTGAACTCCGGGACAGGGTCTATGGCTACACCTTC. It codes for CSVELRDRVYGYTF.